Below, 18 T cell receptor beta chains from the same sample are listed, as sequenced in a study of low-dose radiotherapy and immunotherapy resistance in tumors. Both TCRalpha and TCRbeta chains were reverse transcribed with V-gene-specific primers. With a constant-region primer and a V-primer adapter, TCRs were subjected to 15 to 25 PCR cycles of amplification. TCRdb itself ran the reads through MiXCR, one entry per CDR3 protein. The data contain 75,000 to 95,000 distinct CDR3 sequences, under 25% of them singletons. Documented time point: after trial treatment. Treatment of the sample: LDRT plus nivolumab, ipilimumab, low-dose cyclophosphamide and aspirin (RACIN trial). This sample comprised PBMCs, obtained after low-dose radiotherapy plus immunotherapy. These receptors were collected from a female donor with ovarian cancer.

This sequence joins TRBV5-8 and TRBJ2-3, with D possibly matching TRBD1 (5 bases). Germline CDR1 SGHTS, CDR2 YDEGEE. The germline V and J ends were trimmed by 4 bases and 11 bases, with 17 bases remaining between them. The CDR3 spans 13 residues. CDR3 coding DNA: TGTGCCAGCAGCCCTAGTGCTGACAGAAAGCAGTATTTT. Its protein is CASSPSADRKQYF.

At least ten counts were recorded for this clonotype. This chain joins TRBV20-1 and TRBJ1-3; D is possibly TRBD1 (5 bases). Deletions cut 6 bases from V and 0 bases from J, with 12 bases between. The CDR3 extends over 14 amino acids. Germline lookup yields CDR1 DFQATT and CDR2 SNEGSKA (reference sequence). As DNA, the CDR3 is TGCAGTGCCTCCCCGACAGCCTCTGGAAACACCATATATTTT. Its translation is CSASPTASGNTIYF.

At least ten counts were recorded for this clonotype. The chain couples TRBV5-4 to TRBJ2-3, with 7 nucleotides matching TRBD1. The germline gives CDR1 SGHNT, CDR2 YYREEE (reference sequence). The V segment lost 3 bases and the J segment 9 bases; nucleotides outside the gene matches: 7. There are 13 residues in the CDR3. The CDR3 here is CASSSQGKWTQYF. For the CDR3, the DNA is TGTGCCAGCAGCTCACAGGGGAAGTGGACGCAGTATTTT. Combining the CDR3 with reference TRBV5-4 and TRBJ2-3 gives the whole variable domain ETGVTQSPTHLIKTRGQQVTLRCSSQSGHNTVSWYQQALGQGPQFIFQYYREEENGRGNFPPRFSGLQFPNYSSELNVNALELDDSALYLCASSSQGKWTQYFGPGTRLTVL.

The sample holds many counts of this clonotype. The genes are TRBV7-9 and TRBJ2-7, with 8 bases matching TRBD2. The germline gives CDR1 SEHNR, CDR2 FQNEAQ (reference sequence). V lost 5 bases to trimming and J lost 0 bases; unmatched junction nucleotides: 12. CDR3 length: 17 amino acids. DNA for the CDR3: TGTGCCAGCAGCCCCCCGGGAGGGCGCATAAACTCCTACGAGCAGTACTTC. Residues: CASSPPGGRINSYEQYF. The whole variable domain, remainder taken from reference TRBV7-9 and TRBJ2-7, is DTGVSQNPRHKITKRGQNVTFRCDPISEHNRLYWYRQTLGQGPEFLTYFQNEAQLEKSRLLSDRFSAERPKGSFSTLEIQRTEQGDSAMYLCASSPPGGRINSYEQYFGPGTRLTVT.

This clonotype occurred many times. The V gene is TRBV10-2, the J gene TRBJ2-7, with D hard to call. V lost 3 bases and J lost 4, with 13 bases in between. The CDR3 runs to 14 residues. Per the germline V gene, CDR1 is WSHSY and CDR2 is SAAADI. The CDR3 reads CASSDGVPLYEQYF. The DNA of the CDR3 is TGCGCCAGCAGTGATGGGGTTCCCTTATACGAGCAGTACTTC.

At least ten counts were recorded for this clonotype. The chain employs TRBV2 and TRBJ1-2; the D gene is possibly TRBD1 (6 bases). Per the germline V gene, CDR1 is SNHLY and CDR2 is FYNNEI. The CDR3 length is 14 residues. Trimming removed 6 bases at V and 2 bases at J, with 13 bases between. The CDR3 DNA follows: TGTGCCAGCAGACCAGGGGATAGCAACTATGGCTACACCTTC. Translated: CASRPGDSNYGYTF.

This clonotype was picked up many times. The DNA for the CDR3 is TGCGCCAGCAGTTGGGGTCGCGGCAGGGGGGCCAAAAACATTCAGTACTTC. It is translated as CASSWGRGRGAKNIQYF. J is TRBJ2-4 and V is TRBV23-1; 7 bases line up with TRBD1. TRBV23-1 counts as an open reading frame of uncertain function. The V gene end was trimmed by 5 bases and the J gene end by 1 base; junction bases not matched to a gene: 11. This CDR3 contains 17 residues.

This clonotype has a count of ten or more. CDR3 coding DNA: TGTGCCAGCAGTTTACCTTTCGCCGAAGGACAGTATAATTCACCCCTCCACTTT. It encodes CASSLPFAEGQYNSPLHF. The chain links TRBV28 to TRBJ1-6; tentative D call: TRBD1 (6 bases). This CDR3 contains 18 residues. V dropped 2 bases and J dropped 4 bases, with 18 bases sitting between them. Looked up from germline, CDR1 is MDHEN and CDR2 is SYDVKM.

This chain uses TRBV5-4 with TRBJ2-4; maybe TRBD1 (7 bases). The CDR3 consists of 13 residues. CDR1 SGHNT and CDR2 YYREEE come from the germline V gene (reference sequence). Trimming took 4 bases from V and 7 from J, leaving 12 bases between them. The CDR3 is CASSIRGRNIQYF. CDR3 sequence (DNA): TGTGCCAGCAGCATCAGGGGGAGGAACATTCAGTACTTC.

A note on this clonotype: A much larger clone lies one base from this, so it may be a read error. The chain employs TRBV12-3 or TRBV12-4 and TRBJ2-1, with a tentative D call TRBD2 (6 bases). Trimming took off 5 bases at V and 10 bases at J, with 12 bases between the two ends. There are 12 residues in the CDR3. The CDR3 loop reads CASSPGLSEQFF. The CDR3 DNA reads as TGTGCCAGCAGTCCGGGACTTAGCGAGCAGTTCTTC.

This clonotype was observed at least ten times. The chain carries TRBV7-8 and TRBJ2-5; 15 bases fit TRBD2. The CDR3 length is 17 residues. CDR1 SGHVS and CDR2 FQNEAQ come from the germline V gene. The V segment lost 0 bases and the J segment 2 bases; nucleotides outside the gene matches: 1. CDR3 residues: CASSLAGTSGGQETQYF. The CDR3 DNA follows: TGTGCCAGCAGCTTAGCGGGGACTAGCGGGGGGCAAGAGACCCAGTACTTC.

This clonotype was recorded at least ten times. J is TRBJ2-7 and V is TRBV19; TRBD1 or TRBD2 may be the D gene (7 bases each). V lost 3 bases, J lost 6 bases, and 12 bases lay in between. The germline CDR1 and CDR2 sequences are LNHDA and SQIVND (reference sequence). The CDR3 is 13 amino acids. The CDR3 sequence is CASSIKRDSEQYF. Here the CDR3 DNA reads TGTGCCAGTAGTATCAAGCGGGACAGCGAGCAGTACTTC. Combining the CDR3 with reference TRBV19 and TRBJ2-7 gives the whole variable domain DGGITQSPKYLFRKEGQNVTLSCEQNLNHDAMYWYRQDPGQGLRLIYYSQIVNDFQKGDIAEGYSVSREKKESFPLTVTSAQKNPTAFYLCASSIKRDSEQYFGPGTRLTVT.

This clonotype was seen at least ten times. The chain carries TRBV28 and TRBJ1-5, with no clear D. Germline V CDR1 and CDR2: MDHEN, SYDVKM. The V end was cut by 5 bases, the J end by 5 bases, with 4 bases between. This CDR3 is 11 amino acids long. In nucleotides, the CDR3 is TGTGCCAGCAGTGCCTATCAGCCCCAGCATTTT. Its translation is CASSAYQPQHF.

The chain uses TRBV6-6 and TRBJ2-1; 8 bases fit TRBD1. CDR1 and CDR2 (germline): MNHNY, SVGAGI (reference sequence). The junction had 15 bases not matched to a gene; V was cut back by 2 bases and J by 9 bases. This CDR3 region has 17 residues. The CDR3 sequence is CASSYQGGRGPPGEQFF. In nucleotides, the CDR3 is TGTGCCAGCAGTTACCAAGGAGGCAGGGGGCCTCCGGGTGAGCAGTTCTTC.

The genes are TRBV5-4 and TRBJ2-7; TRBD1 might be the D (6 bases). The CDR3 is 16 amino acids. CDR1 and CDR2 (germline): SGHNT, YYREEE (reference sequence). Trimming cost V 0 bases and J 2 bases, with 15 bases left between them. The CDR3 loop is CASSLGGQVTAYEQYF. The CDR3 DNA sequence: TGTGCCAGCAGCTTGGGGGGGCAGGTCACCGCCTACGAGCAGTACTTC.

This clonotype was recorded many times. The chain links TRBV28 to TRBJ1-1, with D unresolved. The CDR3 consists of 12 residues. CDR1 is MDHEN and CDR2 is SYDVKM in the germline V gene. V lost 2 bases to trimming and J lost 7 bases, with 8 bases between them. The CDR3 nucleotides read TGTGCCAGCAGTTTAGCCCGCTATGAAGCTTTCTTT. This sequence encodes CASSLARYEAFF.

This clonotype was recorded at least ten times. This rearrangement joins TRBV27 to TRBJ2-3; 10 positions agree with TRBD1. Losses at the gene ends were 5 bases for V and 4 bases for J; bases not matched to a gene: 9. This CDR3 has 16 amino acids. Germline CDR1 is MNHEY and CDR2 is SMNVEV (reference sequence). The CDR3 DNA reads as TGTGCCAGCAGTCTCCCGACAGGGGGCGCATCAGATACGCAGTATTTT. Its translation is CASSLPTGGASDTQYF.

This clonotype appeared many times. This sequence joins TRBV28 and TRBJ1-5; D is uncertain. The V and J ends lost 8 bases and 1 base respectively, with 15 bases between them. Germline-derived CDR1 and CDR2 are MDHEN and SYDVKM. The CDR3 covers 15 residues. The CDR3 region has the DNA TGTGCCAGCGGAGGACTGGTGAGCAGCAATCAGCCCCAGCATTTT. This translates into CASGGLVSSNQPQHF.